This T cell receptor beta chain appears in the sequencing data of a study of identical twins. This clonotype was counted at least ten times. One entry per CDR3 protein results from TCRdb running MiXCR on the 5' RACE reads. The sample records about 660,000 distinct CDR3 sequences, less than 10% being singletons. These data were likewise used in another study, on yellow fever vaccine responses in identical twins.

The receptor was derived from a woman younger than 30 in good health. Input material: PBMCs.

CDR3 sequence reads: CASSRSGNEQFF. CDR3 nucleotides: TGTGCCAGCAGCCGATCCGGCAATGAGCAGTTCTTC. The chain combines TRBV6-5 with TRBJ2-1; D gene ambiguous. Germline lookup yields CDR1 MNHEY and CDR2 SVGAGI. The CDR3 totals 12 residues. The V end lost 6 bases, the J end lost 6 bases, and 9 bases lay between the germline ends.